One and the same sample provided the 6 T cell receptor beta chains below, sequenced in a study of T cell responses to AZD1222 COVID-19 vaccine. Here immunoSEQ multiplex PCR was the method, and the copy in TCRdb shows in-frame clones only, minus some. In the table there are 95,000 to 100,000 clones, around 83% of which are singletons. The sample was peripheral blood, taken on day 0 of AZD1222 vaccination. The receptors come from an adult in good health.

The chain recombines TRBV2 with TRBJ1-5; TRBD1 is a possible D gene (5 bases). Trimming removed 6 bases at V and 6 bases at J, with 18 bases between. CDR1 is SNHLY and CDR2 is FYNNEI in the germline V gene. This CDR3 spans 15 amino acids. CDR3 residues: CASSLSSGGSQPQHF. The CDR3 bases are TGTGCCAGCAGCCTCTCCTCGGGGGGGTCTCAGCCCCAGCATTTT.

The rearrangement links TRBV19 to TRBJ2-6, with a tentative D call TRBD1 (5 bases). CDR3 length: 15 amino acids. Per the germline V gene, CDR1 is LNHDA and CDR2 is SQIVND (reference sequence). V lost 4 bases, J lost 4 bases, and 11 bases lay in between. The CDR3 reads CASSTQGSGANVLTF. Written as DNA, the CDR3 is TGTGCCAGTAGTACTCAGGGTTCAGGGGCCAACGTCCTGACTTTC.

V usage is TRBV4-3 and J usage is TRBJ2-1; D call uncertain. CDR3 length: 15 residues. Germline CDR1 LGHNA, CDR2 YSLEER. The V end lost 0 bases, the J end lost 3 bases, and 9 bases lay between the germline ends. The chain's CDR3 is CASSQDPSHYNEQFF. For the CDR3, the DNA is TGCGCCAGCAGCCAAGATCCGTCCCACTACAATGAGCAGTTCTTC.

The CDR3 reads CASSLDTGVGNTIYF. The CDR3 nucleotides read TGCGCCAGCAGCTTAGATACAGGGGTTGGAAACACCATATATTTT. V gene TRBV5-1 combines with J gene TRBJ1-3; TRBD1 matches 7 bases. The junction had 5 bases not matched to a gene; V was cut back by 2 bases and J by 3 bases. CDR1 SGHRS and CDR2 YFSETQ come from the germline V gene. The CDR3 loop spans 15 amino acids.

The genes are TRBV19 and TRBJ2-1, with TRBD1 matching 10 bases. This CDR3 comprises 15 residues. V lost 10 bases, J lost 8 bases, and 14 bases stayed unmatched. CDR1 LNHDA and CDR2 SQIVND come from the germline V gene (reference sequence). The CDR3 DNA is TGTGCCACCGGCCCCTGGGGGACAGGGGTGTATGAGCAGTTCTTC. Protein product: CATGPWGTGVYEQFF.

This chain connects TRBV18 to TRBJ1-1; D is unclear. The germline gives CDR1 KGHSH, CDR2 LQKENI. This CDR3 has 15 residues. V lost 0 bases to trimming and J lost 4 bases, with 12 bases between them. As DNA, the CDR3 is TGTGCCAGCTCACCACCAGGCAGAGGGAGCACTGAAGCTTTCTTT. Encoded protein: CASSPPGRGSTEAFF.